These 2 T cell receptor beta chains originate from one sample sequenced in a study of blood T cell repertoires in COVID-19. Sequencing used immunoSEQ multiplex PCR; TCRdb keeps in-frame clones, though not all of them. The table has tens of thousands of clones, 80% to 90% seen once; the top ten hold about 5.2%. The sample was peripheral blood. Every receptor here comes from a human donor in a cohort sampled during active COVID-19.

The rearrangement links TRBV7-2 to TRBJ2-3; 7 bases agree with TRBD2. The CDR3 extends over 15 amino acids. The V gene end was trimmed by 5 bases and the J gene end by 4 bases; junction bases not matched to a gene: 9. CDR1 and CDR2 from the germline V gene are SGHTA and FQGNSA. CDR3 DNA sequence: TGTGCCAGCAGCCCCCAGAGCGGGGAGGCAGATACGCAGTATTTT. Its translation is CASSPQSGEADTQYF.

The rearrangement links TRBV6-5 to TRBJ1-1, with TRBD1 matching over 8 bases. Germline V gene sequence: CDR1 MNHEY, CDR2 SVGAGI. With V trimmed by 2 bases and J by 1 base, 6 bases remained unmatched. The CDR3 loop spans 16 amino acids. CDR3 nucleotide sequence: TGTGCCAGCAGTTACCGAGGGACAGGCGGGAACACTGAAGCTTTCTTT. Protein: CASSYRGTGGNTEAFF.